This T cell receptor (beta chain) appears in the sequencing data of a study of OX40 agonist ivuxolimab in advanced cancers. Looking at the study overall: Patients receiving dose escalation had hepatocellular carcinoma, melanoma, renal cell or head and neck cancer. In three patients, partial responses were observed, one with hepatocellular carcinoma and two with cutaneous melanoma. Study-wide results and caveats: At 0.1 to 3.0 mg/kg and by week 6, clonal expansion occurred in CD4+ and CD8+ blood T cells.

TCRdb's copy holds only in-frame clones and misses some; the assay was immunoSEQ multiplex PCR. The profile covers more than 20,000 clones, with roughly 88% appearing a single time and approximately 10% taken by the ten largest. This CDR3 contains 14 residues. Trimming at V came to 5 bases and at J to 5 bases, leaving 6 bases not matched to a gene. Looked up from germline, CDR1 is MDHEN and CDR2 is SYDVKM. On this clone: As yet, its antigen is unknown.

This material consisted of CD4+ or CD8+ T cells sorted from blood, taken in a trial of the OX40 agonist ivuxolimab. The chain employs TRBV28 and TRBJ1-2; TRBD1 matches at 9 bases. The TCR was taken from an adult with an advanced solid tumor such as melanoma, head and neck, liver or kidney cancer. CDR3: CASSEPGQGYGYTF. The CDR3 DNA follows: TGTGCCAGCAGTGAGCCGGGACAGGGTTATGGCTACACCTTC.